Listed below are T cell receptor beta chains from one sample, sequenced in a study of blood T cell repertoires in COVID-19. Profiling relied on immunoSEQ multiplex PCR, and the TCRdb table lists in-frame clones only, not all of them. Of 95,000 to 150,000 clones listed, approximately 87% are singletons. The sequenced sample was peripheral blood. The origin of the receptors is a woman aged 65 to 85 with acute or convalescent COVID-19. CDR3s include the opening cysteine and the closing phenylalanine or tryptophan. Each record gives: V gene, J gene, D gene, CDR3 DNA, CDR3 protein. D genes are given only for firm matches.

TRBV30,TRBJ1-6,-,TGTGCCTGGACTGAGGGCGGCTCACCCCTCCACTTT,CAWTEGGSPLHF
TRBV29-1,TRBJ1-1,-,TGCAGCGTTGGGAGGGGATTCACTGAAGCTTTCTTT,CSVGRGFTEAFF
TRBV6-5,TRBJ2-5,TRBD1,TGTGCCAGCAGTTTTGACAGGGTTCTTGAGACCCAGTACTTC,CASSFDRVLETQYF
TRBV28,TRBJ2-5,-,TGTGCCAGCAGTTTAAGAGCCGTAACTCAAGAGACCCAGTACTTC,CASSLRAVTQETQYF
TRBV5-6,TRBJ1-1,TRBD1,TGTGCCAGCAGCTGGACAGGCCGTGTGAATGATGAAGCTTTCTTT,CASSWTGRVNDEAFF
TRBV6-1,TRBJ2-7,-,TGTGCCAGCAGTGAAGCGGAGGGGGAGCAGTACTTC,CASSEAEGEQYF
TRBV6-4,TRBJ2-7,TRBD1,TGTACCAGCACGAGCGGACAGGAAACTCCACTTAGCTCCTACGAGCAGTACTTC,CTSTSGQETPLSSYEQYF
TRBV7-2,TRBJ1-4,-,TGTGCCAGCAGCTTAATGGGGAGCCCAAGGGAAAAACTGTTTTTT,CASSLMGSPREKLFF
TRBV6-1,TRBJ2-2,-,TGTGCCAGCAGTGATCGGGGAGGTGGGAACACCGGGGAGCTGTTTTTT,CASSDRGGGNTGELFF
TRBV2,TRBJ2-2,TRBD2,TGTGCCAGCAGTGAAAGGGGACTAGAAAGCGCCGGGGAGCTGTTTTTT,CASSERGLESAGELFF
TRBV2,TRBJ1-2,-,TGTGCCAGCAGTGAAGGGGTTATTCGGGGATTTGATGGCTACACCTTC,CASSEGVIRGFDGYTF